These 19 T cell receptor beta chains originate from one sample sequenced in a study of blood T cells in healthy people across ages. Next came a second PCR, run for about 6 to 12 cycles, which used a sample-barcoded 5' primer along with a J-beta primer mix. TCRdb analysed the 5' RACE reads with MiXCR anew, one entry per CDR3 protein. Among about 780,000 distinct CDR3 sequences listed, roughly 46% were seen once. Sample: blood. The receptor source for this set is an elderly man in good health.

This clonotype showed up just a few times. This chain joins TRBV6-2 or TRBV6-3 and TRBJ2-1; D may be TRBD2 (6 bases). There are 16 residues in the CDR3. CDR1 is MNHEY and CDR2 is SVGEGT in the germline V gene. V lost 8 bases and J 7 bases, leaving 24 bases between the germline ends. Written as DNA, the CDR3 is TGTGCCAGCTCTCGGGAGACCAATGAGATGGGGAATGAGCAGTTCTTC. Its protein is CASSRETNEMGNEQFF.

CDR3 bases: TGTGCCAGCGTCTTTTCCGGGGAGCTGTTTTTT. Its translation: CASVFSGELFF. This sequence joins TRBV7-9 and TRBJ2-2; the D is unclear. Trimming shortened V by 8 bases and J by 6 bases, and 7 bases separated the two germline ends. The CDR3 runs 11 residues. CDR1 SEHNR and CDR2 FQNEAQ come from the germline V gene (reference sequence).

This clonotype was detected ten times or more. The rearrangement links TRBV12-3 or TRBV12-4 to TRBJ2-7; D remains ambiguous. The CDR3 covers 12 residues. V lost 5 bases and J lost 3, with 8 bases in between. CDR3 coding DNA: TGTGCCAGCAGTCCGAGTTACTACGAGCAGTACTTC. This codes for CASSPSYYEQYF.

The V and J genes are TRBV2 and TRBJ2-7; D ambiguous. CDR3 size: 15 residues. The V gene lost 5 bases and the J gene lost 0 bases, with 14 bases spanning the gap. Germline CDR1 and CDR2: SNHLY and FYNNEI. The CDR3 DNA sequence: TGTGCCAGCAGTTTGATGCCCCGAAGCTCCTACGAGCAGTACTTC. As protein: CASSLMPRSSYEQYF.

V usage is TRBV5-1 and J usage is TRBJ2-2; TRBD1 is a possible D gene (6 bases). Germline CDR1 SGHRS, CDR2 YFSETQ. The CDR3 has 15 amino acids. V gave up 8 bases and J gave up 0 bases, with 14 bases separating them. The DNA of the CDR3 is TGCGCCAGTGTTCCCGGGACATCGAACACCGGGGAGCTGTTTTTT. Translating it yields CASVPGTSNTGELFF.

This chain links TRBV5-1 with TRBJ2-1; 8 nucleotides align to TRBD2. Germline V gene lookup returns CDR1 SGHRS and CDR2 YFSETQ. The CDR3 covers 14 residues. Losses at the gene ends were 3 bases for V and 9 bases for J; bases not matched to a gene: 8. The CDR3 DNA is TGCGCCAGCAGCTCGAATAGCGGGATCGCTGAGCAGTTCTTC. Protein: CASSSNSGIAEQFF.

The rearrangement links TRBV20-1 to TRBJ2-7; 7 positions agree with TRBD1. Losses at the gene ends were 6 bases for V and 4 bases for J; bases not matched to a gene: 9. This CDR3 spans 13 amino acids. Germline-derived CDR1 and CDR2 are DFQATT and SNEGSKA (reference sequence). The CDR3 DNA follows: TGCAGTGCGTCCCGACAGGGCTTATACGAGCAGTACTTC. This translates into CSASRQGLYEQYF.

A note on this clonotype: An end of the junction differs from the germline gene, which may be a read error. V gene TRBV12-3 or TRBV12-4 combines with J gene TRBJ2-7; 9 bases are shared with TRBD2. The length of the CDR3 is 15 residues. The CDR3 sequence: CAGRPGVAGVHEQYF. CDR3 nucleotides: TGTGCCGGCAGACCCGGCGTAGCGGGAGTTCACGAGCAGTACTTC.

The chain couples TRBV4-1 to TRBJ2-5; 8 nucleotides match TRBD2. This CDR3 contains 19 residues. The V gene end was trimmed by 0 bases and the J gene end by 4 bases; junction bases not matched to a gene: 16. Germline CDR1 MGHRA, CDR2 YSYEKL. Here the CDR3 DNA reads TGCGCCAGCAGCCAAGATCTGGGGTCTAACGGGAGGGCCCTAGAGACCCAGTACTTC. Translated: CASSQDLGSNGRALETQYF.

The chain links TRBV20-1 to TRBJ2-5, with D perhaps given as TRBD1 or TRBD2 (5 bases each). CDR3 length: 15 residues. Per the germline V gene, CDR1 is DFQATT and CDR2 is SNEGSKA (reference sequence). V was pared by 6 bases and J by 0 bases, with 17 bases between. The CDR3 nucleotides are TGCAGTGCCACGTCCGAGGGACCTAACCAAGAGACCCAGTACTTC. Translated: CSATSEGPNQETQYF.

This chain joins TRBV6-2 or TRBV6-3 and TRBJ2-5; TRBD1 matches 7 bases. The J segment lost 2 bases and the V segment lost 5 bases, leaving 5 bases of the junction unmatched. The CDR3 has 14 amino acids. Germline V gene sequence: CDR1 MNHEY, CDR2 SVGEGT. This chain's CDR3 is CASSPPGQQETQYF. Written as DNA, the CDR3 is TGTGCCAGCAGTCCCCCGGGACAGCAAGAGACCCAGTACTTC.

In the case of this clonotype: The germline gene is not matched at one end of the junction; a read error may be the cause. The J gene is TRBJ1-1, the V gene TRBV7-9; 7 bases line up with TRBD1. The V gene's germline CDR1 is SEHNR and CDR2 FQNEAQ (reference sequence). The CDR3 extends over 14 amino acids. CDR3 nucleotides: TGTGCCAGCAGCTTACGGGGAGGGGGCACTGAAGCTATCTTT. It codes for CASSLRGGGTEAIF.

V is TRBV7-8 and J is TRBJ1-4; possible D gene TRBD1, 5 bases. The CDR3 has 13 residues. CDR1 is SGHVS and CDR2 is FQNEAQ in the germline V gene. The V gene lost 9 bases and the J gene lost 8 bases, with 16 bases spanning the gap. This CDR3 reads CASGDGRFEKLFF. The DNA for the CDR3 is TGTGCCAGTGGGGACGGCCGCTTCGAAAAACTGTTTTTT.

CDR3 bases: TGTGCCACCAAGGTTAGCGGGACCACCCTTTACGAGCAGTACTTC. Amino acid sequence: CATKVSGTTLYEQYF. The chain links TRBV27 to TRBJ2-7; TRBD2 matches 8 bases. Germline values: CDR1 MNHEY, CDR2 SMNVEV (reference sequence). This CDR3 region has 15 residues. The J segment lost 4 bases and the V segment lost 10 bases, leaving 15 bases of the junction unmatched.

This CDR3 reads CASSLNSGSGETQYF. CDR3 coding DNA: TGTGCCAGCAGCTTAAACAGCGGGAGTGGGGAGACCCAGTACTTC. The chain couples TRBV7-3 to TRBJ2-5; 8 bases agree with TRBD2. Germline V gene sequence: CDR1 SGHTA, CDR2 FQGTGA. The CDR3 is 15 amino acids. V was pared by 1 base and J by 5 bases, with 6 bases of the junction left unmatched. The full variable domain, with the rest looked up from reference TRBV7-3 and TRBJ2-5, is GAGVSQTPSNKVTEKGKYVELRCDPISGHTALYWYRQSLGQGPEFLIYFQGTGAADDSGLPNDRFFAVRPEGSVSTLKIQRTERGDSAVYLCASSLNSGSGETQYFGPGTRLLVL.

The rearrangement uses TRBV24-1 and TRBJ2-5; 10 bases are a match to TRBD2. J gave up 5 bases and V 0 bases, and 8 bases lay outside the gene matches. The CDR3 runs to 17 residues. The germline CDR1 and CDR2 sequences are KGHDR and SFDVKD. Written as DNA, the CDR3 is TGTGCCACCAGTGATTTGTCCCCGACTAGCGGGTTCGAGACCCAGTACTTC. It yields the protein CATSDLSPTSGFETQYF.

In regard to this clonotype: At one end, the junction sequence differs from germline, possibly due to a read error. V gene TRBV20-1 combines with J gene TRBJ2-5; D is undetermined. Germline V gene sequence: CDR1 DFQATT, CDR2 SNEGSKA (reference sequence). The CDR3 loop spans 14 amino acids. The CDR3: CSARDQKGTETQYF. CDR3 nucleotides: TGCAGTGCTAGAGATCAGAAGGGTACAGAGACCCAGTACTTT.

The CDR3 coding sequence is TGTGCCAGCAGGTATATAGGGGAGGATACGCAGTATTTT. It specifies CASRYIGEDTQYF. This chain links TRBV6-5 with TRBJ2-3; D possibly matches TRBD1 or TRBD2 (5 bases each). The CDR3 covers 13 residues. V was pared by 6 bases and J by 6 bases, with 13 bases between. Germline values: CDR1 MNHEY, CDR2 SVGAGI.

The chain links TRBV7-2 to TRBJ1-2; D ambiguous. V was cut by 5 bases and J by 4 bases, with 17 bases left in between. Germline assignment: CDR1 SGHTA and CDR2 FQGNSA. CDR3 size: 15 residues. The CDR3 is CASSPGVSRSYGYTF. CDR3 DNA sequence: TGTGCCAGCAGCCCAGGTGTGTCCCGGAGCTATGGCTACACCTTC.